The 8 T cell receptor beta chains below all came from one sample that was sequenced in a study of metastatic and nonmetastatic thyroid tumors. Each patient came to thyroid surgery without any prior treatment (of any kind). TCRdb re-called the PCR reads via MiXCR. The sample lists over 25,000 clones, about a sixth occurring once. Source material: blood. The receptors were sampled from a female donor with papillary thyroid cancer or a benign thyroid nodule (not recorded which). Some clones in this sample may be carry-over from other donors' samples.

This clone has more than one count but fewer than ten. A much larger clone lies one base from this, so it may be a read error. Because it lacks the conserved phenylalanine or tryptophan at the end, this CDR3 is likely a read error. The gene calls are TRBV28 and TRBJ2-2; D unresolved. CDR3 length: 13 residues. Germline V CDR1 and CDR2: MDHEN, SYDVKM. The CDR3 sequence: CVSTPPSTGELFY. DNA of the CDR3: TGTGTCAGCACCCCCCCGAGCACTGGGGAGCTGTTTTAT.

CDR3 in DNA: TGTGCCACCAGTGATTCCCTCTCGGACAATGAGCAGTTCTTC. It translates to CATSDSLSDNEQFF. The rearrangement links TRBV24-1 to TRBJ2-1; D remains unclear. CDR3 length equals 14 residues. CDR1 is KGHDR, CDR2 SFDVKD, per germline. V lost 2 bases to trimming and J lost 5 bases, with 9 bases between them.

Of note for this clone: A read error may explain this, as a much larger clone is one base away. This chain uses TRBV6-1 with TRBJ1-4; D remains unclear. The germline CDR1 and CDR2 sequences are MNHNS and SASEGT. Trimming took 8 bases from V and 5 from J, leaving 12 bases between them. This CDR3 is 13 amino acids long. The CDR3 DNA reads as TGTGCCAGCCATCGGCTGGCGAATGAAAAACTGTTTTTT. Protein sequence: CASHRLANEKLFF.

The sample holds a few counts of this clone. Written as DNA, the CDR3 is TGTGCCAGCAGTTACGAGGACGGCTACGAGCAGTACTTC. Its protein product is CASSYEDGYEQYF. This sequence joins TRBV6-2 or TRBV6-3 and TRBJ2-7; D gene uncertain. The germline V and J ends were trimmed by 2 bases and 3 bases, with 8 bases remaining between them. CDR1 is MNHEY, CDR2 SVGEGT, per germline. The CDR3 is 13 amino acids.

This clone came up a few times. This sequence joins TRBV6-1 and TRBJ2-5; D unclear. Trimming shortened V by 1 base and J by 5 bases, and 8 bases separated the two germline ends. The length of the CDR3 is 13 residues. Germline V gene data show CDR1 as MNHNS and CDR2 as SASEGT. CDR3 nucleotides: TGTGCCAGCAGTGAAGACATTACGGAGACCCAGTACTTC. It encodes CASSEDITETQYF.

This clone was seen a few times. The chain uses TRBV6-1 and TRBJ2-7; the D is unclear. The CDR3 contains 13 residues. Trimming cost V 6 bases and J 3 bases, with 12 bases left between them. CDR1 MNHNS and CDR2 SASEGT come from the germline V gene. The CDR3 spells CASRTDVHYEQYF. CDR3 nucleotides: TGTGCCAGCAGGACGGACGTACACTACGAGCAGTACTTC.

The sample holds many counts of this clone. The CDR3, as DNA: TGTGCCAGCAGCTTAGACAGGGATTACTATGGCTACACCTTC. Translating it yields CASSLDRDYYGYTF. The V gene is TRBV7-9, the J gene TRBJ1-2, with TRBD1 as a possible D gene (6 bases). This CDR3 has 14 residues. V lost 1 base and J 3 bases, leaving 9 bases between the germline ends. Germline V gene sequence: CDR1 SEHNR, CDR2 FQNEAQ (reference sequence).

This clone was observed at least ten times. The genes are TRBV5-1 and TRBJ2-3; the D gene could be TRBD1 or TRBD2 (5 bases each). The ends were cut back, 4 bases at V and 2 bases at J, with 11 bases in the middle. Germline CDR1 reads SGHRS; CDR2 reads YFSETQ. The CDR3 loop spans 14 amino acids. The CDR3, as DNA: TGCGCCAGCAGCCGGGACCGCGCCACAGATACGCAGTATTTT. Its translation is CASSRDRATDTQYF.